This T cell receptor (beta chain) was observed in a study of shared clonotypes between healthy human individuals. TCRdb keeps only in-frame clones here, not all; method: immunoSEQ multiplex PCR. The sample has about 480,000 clones, 75% to 80% seen once. The clonotype was recovered from a woman aged 40 to 49 in good health. Some clones in this sample may be carry-over from other donors' samples. Sequencing was done on a sample of PBMCs.

This chain's CDR3 is CASSPRDWGKNSYEQYF. CDR3 coding DNA: TGTGCCAGCAGCCCAAGGGATTGGGGGAAAAACTCCTACGAGCAGTACTTC. The chain has TRBV21-1 and TRBJ2-7. TRBV21-1 is a pseudogene. This CDR3 has 17 residues.